This is a list of T cell receptor beta chains from one sample in a study of human T cells and chemical hapten exposure. TCRdb processed the RACE reads anew with MiXCR; each CDR3 protein has one entry. The sample has some 65,000 distinct CDR3 sequences, about 6% seen once. Sequenced: whole blood. The receptors were sampled from a female donor in good health. Some clones in this sample may be carry-over from other donors' samples. CDR3s include the opening cysteine and the closing phenylalanine or tryptophan. D genes are given only for firm matches. Size values are once, few and many counts, or a class for expanded clones, and some rows have none.

clone_size,v_call,j_call,d_call,cdr3_nt,cdr3_aa
few,TRBV7-9,TRBJ2-1,-,TGTGCCAGCAGCTACGGACAGGGACTAAATGAGCAGTTCTTC,CASSYGQGLNEQFF
-,TRBV2,TRBJ2-5,-,TGTGCCAGCAGTCGGGAGATTCTGGAGACCCAGTACTTC,CASSREILETQYF
-,TRBV29-1,TRBJ2-3,TRBD1,TGCAGCGCGTCGACAGGGGGTCTAACAGATACGCAGTATTTT,CSASTGGLTDTQYF
many,TRBV20-1,TRBJ2-7,-,TGCAGTGCTAGGACGGGACTCTCCTACGAGCAGTACTTC,CSARTGLSYEQYF
-,TRBV7-3,TRBJ2-2,TRBD1,TGTGCCAGCAGCTTAACGAGGGTGGGACAGGGAAACACCGGGGAGCTGTTTTTT,CASSLTRVGQGNTGELFF
many,TRBV25-1,TRBJ1-3,-,TGTGCCAGCAGTCAACAGGGAACCGGAAACACCATATATTTT,CASSQQGTGNTIYF
-,TRBV4-1,TRBJ1-3,-,TGCGCCAGCAGGCAAGATCGAAACACCATATATTTT,CASRQDRNTIYF
-,TRBV6-2/TRBV6-3,TRBJ2-1,TRBD2,TGTGCCAGCAGAATAGGTAGCGGGAGGCCCCATGAGCAGTTCTTC,CASRIGSGRPHEQFF
-,TRBV7-9,TRBJ2-3,TRBD1,TGTGCCAGCAGCCGCATCAGGACAGGGTGGTCAGATACGCAGTATTTT,CASSRIRTGWSDTQYF
many,TRBV5-1,TRBJ2-2,-,TGCGCCAGCAGCGAAAACAGTGACAGGCGAGCCACCGGGGAGCTGTTTTTT,CASSENSDRRATGELFF
-,TRBV5-5,TRBJ2-7,TRBD1,TGTGCCAGCAGACCCGGGACAGACCCCTCCTACGAGCAGTACTTC,CASRPGTDPSYEQYF
many,TRBV5-6,TRBJ2-3,-,TGTGCCAGCAGCTCCGGAGGGGCGTCACAGATTACGCAGTATTTT,CASSSGGASQITQYF
few,TRBV27,TRBJ2-1,-,TGTGCCAGCACTAAGGCGGGGCGGGATGAGCAGTTCTTC,CASTKAGRDEQFF
-,TRBV6-1,TRBJ1-2,-,TGTGCCAGCAGTGAAGCGTCAATGGGGGACGTCTATGGCTACACCTTC,CASSEASMGDVYGYTF
many,TRBV12-3/TRBV12-4,TRBJ1-2,-,TGTGCCAGCAGTCACAGGGTTGGCTACACCTTC,CASSHRVGYTF
few,TRBV7-9,TRBJ2-1,-,TGTGCCAGCCTTCGGGGAGTTTCCTCCTACAATGAGCAGTTCTTC,CASLRGVSSYNEQFF
many,TRBV20-1,TRBJ2-4,-,TGCAGTGCCGGGGAGGGGGTCCTAGCCAAAAACATTCAGTACTTC,CSAGEGVLAKNIQYF
many,TRBV28,TRBJ2-6,TRBD1,TGTGCCAGCAGTTCGGGGACAGTTGGGGCCAACGTCCTGACTTTC,CASSSGTVGANVLTF
-,TRBV18,TRBJ1-1,TRBD1,TGTGCCAGCTCACTGGGACAGGGACAACACACTGAAGCTTTCTTT,CASSLGQGQHTEAFF
few,TRBV5-6,TRBJ1-6,-,TGTGCCAGCAGCGCGCGAGACAGGAACTATAATTCACCCCTCCACTTT,CASSARDRNYNSPLHF
many,TRBV6-1,TRBJ2-1,-,TGTGCCAGCAGTGAGTGGCGGGACAATGAGCAGTTCTTC,CASSEWRDNEQFF
many,TRBV7-2,TRBJ2-5,-,TGTGCCAGCAGCTTATTACGTTCCGAAGAGACCCAGTACTTC,CASSLLRSEETQYF
many,TRBV6-2/TRBV6-3,TRBJ2-5,-,TGTGCCAGCTCCGCGATGGGAGAGACCCAGTACTTC,CASSAMGETQYF
few,TRBV12-3/TRBV12-4,TRBJ2-3,TRBD2,TGTGCCAGCAGTTTAACCCAGCGGGGCTCCTACGTAAATACGCAGTATTTT,CASSLTQRGSYVNTQYF
many,TRBV28,TRBJ1-4,TRBD1,TGTGCCAGCAGCCCACATCTTGTGGTGTACAGGGGGCGCGGGCGTGAAAAACTGTTTTTT,CASSPHLVVYRGRGREKLFF
many,TRBV2,TRBJ1-5,-,TGTGCCAGCGGGAATCAGCCCCAGCATTTT,CASGNQPQHF
-,TRBV28,TRBJ2-4,TRBD1,TGTGCCAGCAGTCCCCGGGACAGAAGGGCACTAGCCAAAAACATTCAGTACTTC,CASSPRDRRALAKNIQYF